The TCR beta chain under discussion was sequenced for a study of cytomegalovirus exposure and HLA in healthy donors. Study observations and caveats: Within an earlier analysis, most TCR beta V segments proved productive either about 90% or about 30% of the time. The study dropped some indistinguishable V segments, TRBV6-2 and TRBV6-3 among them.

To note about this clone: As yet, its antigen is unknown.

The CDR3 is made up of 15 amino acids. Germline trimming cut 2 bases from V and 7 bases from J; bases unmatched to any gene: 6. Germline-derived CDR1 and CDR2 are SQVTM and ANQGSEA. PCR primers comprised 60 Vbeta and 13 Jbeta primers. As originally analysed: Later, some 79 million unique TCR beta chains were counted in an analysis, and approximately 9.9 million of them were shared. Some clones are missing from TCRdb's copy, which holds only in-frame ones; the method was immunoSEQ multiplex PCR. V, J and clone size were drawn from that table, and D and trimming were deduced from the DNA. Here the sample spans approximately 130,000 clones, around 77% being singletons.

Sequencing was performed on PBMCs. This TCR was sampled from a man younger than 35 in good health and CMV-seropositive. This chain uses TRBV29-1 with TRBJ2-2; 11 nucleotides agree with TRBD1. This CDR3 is CSVEIGQGAGGELFF. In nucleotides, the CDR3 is TGCAGCGTTGAAATAGGACAGGGGGCGGGCGGGGAGCTGTTTTTT.